The clone carrying this T cell receptor (beta chain) was counted a single time. What it recognizes is unknown. This specimen belongs to a study of cytomegalovirus exposure and HLA in healthy donors. Study-wide results and limits: Later analysis found that TCR beta chains associated with HLA were more clonally expanded than other, equally common chains.

PCR was performed using 60 Vbeta and 13 Jbeta primers. Only in-frame clones appear in the TCRdb table, and some are missing; sequencing was by immunoSEQ multiplex PCR. The data show about 200,000 clones, with about four fifths seen just once and approximately 1.5% held by the top ten. Trimming took 4 bases from V and 0 from J, leaving 11 bases between them. Germline V gene sequence: CDR1 MNHEY, CDR2 SVGAGI. This CDR3 is built from 15 residues. This rearrangement joins TRBV6-5 to TRBJ2-3, with D maybe TRBD2 (6 bases). This clonotype was sampled from a woman aged 18-29 years in good health and CMV-seronegative. The sequencing input was PBMCs. The DNA for the CDR3 is TGTGCCAGCAGTTGGGCGGGACGCAGCACAGATACGCAGTATTTT. This sequence encodes CASSWAGRSTDTQYF.